This TCR beta chain was recovered during a study of beta chain features in type 1 diabetes. The entirety of the isolated RNA underwent reverse transcription, so expressed TCRB transcripts were sequenced. Data came from immunoSEQ multiplex PCR; TCRdb stores just in-frame clones and leaves some out. The sample consists of hundreds of thousands of clones, 15% to 17% of them appearing once. From germline, CDR1 is LNHDA and CDR2 SQIVND (reference sequence). This CDR3 comprises 11 residues. V was shortened by 6 bases and J by 1 base, with 3 bases between the two germline ends. The sample consisted of naive CD4+ T cells from blood. The TCR comes from a man aged 18 to 30 in good health. The chain joins TRBV19 to TRBJ2-5; D remains ambiguous. CDR3 nucleotides: TGTGCCAGTAGAAGCCAAGAGACCCAGTACTTC. Translating gives CASRSQETQYF.